The clone carrying this T cell receptor (beta chain) was observed a handful of times. Compared with germline, one end of the junction differs, possibly owing to a read error. Libraries were prepared by immunoSEQ multiplex PCR; TCRdb keeps only in-frame clonotypes and omits some of them. The data show 300,000 to 350,000 clones, roughly 87% seen once. This sample was included in a study of blood T cell repertoires in COVID-19. The wider study: Acute and convalescent COVID-19 samples came from the United States, Italy and Spain.

From germline, CDR1 is MDHEN and CDR2 SYDVKM. The CDR3 length is 11 residues. The specimen sequenced was peripheral blood. The TCR originated in a man aged 18 to 30 with active or convalescent COVID-19. J is TRBJ2-6 and V is TRBV28; 8 nucleotides agree with TRBD1. This chain's CDR3 is CASSRNRDRSF. The CDR3 region has the DNA TGTGCCAGCAGCCGTAACCGGGACAGGTCCTTC.